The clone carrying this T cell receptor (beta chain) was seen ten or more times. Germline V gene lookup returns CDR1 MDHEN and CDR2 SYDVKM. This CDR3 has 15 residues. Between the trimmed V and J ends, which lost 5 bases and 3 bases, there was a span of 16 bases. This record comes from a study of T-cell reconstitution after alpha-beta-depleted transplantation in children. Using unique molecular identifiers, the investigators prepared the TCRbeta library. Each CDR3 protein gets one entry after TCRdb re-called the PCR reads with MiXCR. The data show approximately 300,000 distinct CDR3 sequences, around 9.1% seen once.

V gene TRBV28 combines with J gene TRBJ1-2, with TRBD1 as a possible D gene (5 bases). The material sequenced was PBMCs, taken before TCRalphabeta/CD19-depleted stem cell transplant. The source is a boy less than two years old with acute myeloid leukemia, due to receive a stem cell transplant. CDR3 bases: TGTGCCAGCAGTCCTCGGGAGGGGTACTACTATGGCTACACCTTC. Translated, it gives CASSPREGYYYGYTF.